Listed below are T cell receptor beta chains from one sample, sequenced in a study of human T cells and chemical hapten exposure. TCRdb recomputed calls from the RACE reads with MiXCR, one row per CDR3 protein. Among 300,000 to 450,000 distinct CDR3 sequences listed, 4% to 5.5% were seen once. The specimen was whole blood, collected in connection with sensitization to the hapten diphenylcyclopropenone (DPC). The receptors stem from a woman aged 45-65 years with alopecia areata. Some clones in this sample may be carry-over from other donors' samples. Each CDR3 is given with its conserved first and last residue. A D gene is named only where the DNA matches it firmly. Rows give clone size only sometimes, using once, few, many, or a class for an expanded clone.

>TRBJ1-5|.|few|TRBV28
CATEISNQPQHF
TGTGCCACCGAGATTAGCAATCAGCCCCAGCATTTT
>TRBJ2-3|.|many|TRBV12-3/TRBV12-4
CASSFPPDTQYF
TGTGCCAGCAGTTTTCCACCAGATACGCAGTATTTT
>TRBJ1-5|TRBD1|many|TRBV12-3/TRBV12-4
CASSLGQGASNQPQHF
TGTGCCAGCAGTTTAGGACAGGGGGCGAGCAATCAGCCCCAGCATTTT
>TRBJ2-7|.|many|TRBV10-3
CAIGPQVGEQYF
TGTGCCATCGGACCACAGGTCGGTGAGCAGTACTTC
>TRBJ2-5|TRBD1|many|TRBV5-4
CASSRDSGRETQYF
TGTGCCAGCAGCCGGGACAGTGGTCGGGAGACCCAGTACTTC
>TRBJ1-1|.|few|TRBV12-3/TRBV12-4
CASIRGVNTEAFF
TGTGCCAGCATCCGAGGGGTGAACACTGAAGCTTTCTTT
>TRBJ2-5|.|many|TRBV12-3/TRBV12-4
CASSRDQETQYF
TGTGCCAGCAGTCGGGACCAAGAGACCCAGTACTTC
>TRBJ1-5|.|few|TRBV10-3
CAISRGDEQPQHF
TGTGCCATCAGTAGGGGAGACGAGCAGCCCCAGCATTTT
>TRBJ1-1|.|.|TRBV4-2
CASSQDRPTSAFF
TGTGCCAGCAGCCAAGACCGGCCGACCTCAGCTTTCTTT
>TRBJ2-1|TRBD2|many|TRBV7-6
CASSVGGLDLFYEQFF
TGTGCCAGCAGCGTGGGCGGACTAGACCTTTTCTATGAGCAGTTCTTC
>TRBJ2-1|.|many|TRBV4-2
CASSQDVGSSGLYNEQFF
TGTGCCAGCAGCCAAGATGTAGGTTCCAGCGGTCTATACAATGAGCAGTTCTTC
>TRBJ2-1|TRBD1|many|TRBV27
CASSISTGAEQFF
TGTGCCAGCAGTATATCGACAGGGGCTGAGCAGTTCTTC
>TRBJ2-7|.|many|TRBV10-3
CAIISDVDYEQYF
TGTGCCATCATCAGCGACGTGGACTACGAGCAGTACTTC
>TRBJ2-7|.|few|TRBV11-2
CASSSFRGRGLDHEQYF
TGTGCCAGCAGCTCGTTCAGGGGCCGCGGACTAGATCACGAGCAGTACTTC